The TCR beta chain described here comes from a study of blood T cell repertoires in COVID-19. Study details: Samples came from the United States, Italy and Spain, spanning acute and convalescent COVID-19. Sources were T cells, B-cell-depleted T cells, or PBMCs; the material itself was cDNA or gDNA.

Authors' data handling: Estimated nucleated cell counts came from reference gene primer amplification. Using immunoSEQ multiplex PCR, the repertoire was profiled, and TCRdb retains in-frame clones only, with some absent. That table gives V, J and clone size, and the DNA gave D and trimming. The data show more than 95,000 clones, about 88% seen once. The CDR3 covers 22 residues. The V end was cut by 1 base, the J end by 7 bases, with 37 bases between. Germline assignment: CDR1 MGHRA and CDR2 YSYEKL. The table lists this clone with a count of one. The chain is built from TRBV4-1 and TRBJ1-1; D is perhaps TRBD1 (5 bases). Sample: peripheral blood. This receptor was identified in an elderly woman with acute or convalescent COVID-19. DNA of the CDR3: TGCGCCAGCAGCCAAGTTGGGCTACGTTCTAACAAGGACACTGTGGGATCCGATGAAGCTTTCTTT. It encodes CASSQVGLRSNKDTVGSDEAFF.